These 25 T cell receptor beta chains share one sample of origin, sequenced in a study of T-cell memory formation after mild COVID-19. TCRdb reprocessed the 5' RACE reads via MiXCR and lists one record per CDR3 protein. Seen here are 150,000 to 200,000 distinct CDR3 sequences, approximately 15% observed once, and the top ten hold approximately 14%. The specimen sequenced was PBMCs or a T cell subset sorted from them (not recorded which). The receptors here all came from an adult woman who had mild COVID-19 (a few samples of this study predate the infection). Cell type and time point are not known.

This clonotype came up many times. The CDR3: CASSQDRLAGGGNEQFF. CDR3 sequence (DNA): TGCGCCAGCAGCCAAGATCGATTAGCGGGAGGGGGCAATGAGCAGTTCTTC. This chain joins TRBV4-3 and TRBJ2-1, with 11 bases lining up with TRBD2. V lost 0 bases to trimming and J lost 6 bases; unmatched junction nucleotides: 7. This CDR3 is built from 17 residues. The germline CDR1 and CDR2 sequences are LGHNA and YSLEER.

There are a few counts of this clonotype. V is TRBV7-2 and J is TRBJ2-1; the D is unclear. V was cut by 1 base and J by 8 bases, with 6 bases left in between. Per the germline V gene, CDR1 is SGHTA and CDR2 is FQGNSA. The CDR3 is made up of 12 amino acids. CDR3 DNA sequence: TGTGCCAGCAGCTTAGACCAGTATGAGCAGTTCTTC. Protein sequence: CASSLDQYEQFF. The entire variable domain, with the rest obtained from reference TRBV7-2 and TRBJ2-1, is as follows: GAGVSQSPSNKVTEKGKDVELRCDPISGHTALYWYRQSLGQGLEFLIYFQGNSAPDKSGLPSDRFSAERTGGSVSTLTIQRTQQEDSAVYLCASSLDQYEQFFGPGTRLTVL.

V usage is TRBV5-4 and J usage is TRBJ2-1, with D perhaps being TRBD1 or TRBD2 (6 bases each). This CDR3 has 17 residues. From germline, CDR1 is SGHNT and CDR2 YYREEE (reference sequence). The V end lost 1 base, the J end lost 9 bases, and 23 bases lay between the germline ends. DNA for the CDR3: TGTGCCAGCAGCTTGTCCACTCAGGGGACTCTGAAGGGTGAGCAGTTCTTC. Protein sequence: CASSLSTQGTLKGEQFF.

The gene calls are TRBV7-2 and TRBJ1-1; maybe TRBD1 (5 bases). The CDR3 spans 15 residues. CDR1 is SGHTA and CDR2 is FQGNSA in the germline V gene. The ends were cut back, 4 bases at V and 4 bases at J, with 16 bases in the middle. The CDR3 bases are TGTGCCAGCAGCTGGACATACCCTCCTCTCACTGAAGCTTTCTTT. Its protein is CASSWTYPPLTEAFF.

The V call is TRBV5-6, the J call TRBJ2-7; weak D call: TRBD2 (6 bases). Trimming removed 9 bases at V and 2 bases at J, with 18 bases between. Germline CDR1 reads SGHDT; CDR2 reads YYEEEE. This CDR3 region has 14 residues. The CDR3 here is CATRQGGTPYEQYF. Written as DNA, the CDR3 is TGTGCCACCCGCCAGGGCGGGACCCCCTACGAGCAGTACTTC.

This chain links TRBV7-6 with TRBJ2-2; the D gene is possibly TRBD2 (6 bases). The germline V and J ends were trimmed by 3 bases and 7 bases, with 15 bases remaining between them. This CDR3 spans 15 amino acids. Germline V CDR1 and CDR2: SGHVS, FNYEAQ. The CDR3 is CASSFDPGDLGELFF. CDR3 DNA: TGTGCCAGCAGCTTCGATCCGGGAGACCTCGGGGAGCTGTTTTTT.

The chain links TRBV4-1 to TRBJ1-2, with 12 bases matching TRBD1. This CDR3 region has 16 residues. Trimming removed 4 bases from V and 7 bases from J; junction bases left unmatched: 10. Germline CDR1 is MGHRA and CDR2 is YSYEKL. This CDR3 is CASSRSGTGGSGGYTF. Written as DNA, the CDR3 is TGCGCCAGCAGCCGCTCCGGGACAGGGGGCAGTGGTGGCTACACCTTC.

V usage is TRBV10-3 and J usage is TRBJ2-7; a possible D gene is TRBD1 (5 bases). This CDR3 comprises 13 residues. V shed 8 bases and J shed 9 bases, with 20 bases lying between them. Germline V gene data show CDR1 as ENHRY and CDR2 as SYGVKD. This CDR3 reads CAIQEQDLRGQYF. In DNA, the CDR3 is TGTGCCATCCAGGAACAGGACCTACGTGGGCAGTACTTC.

This clonotype was seen more than once but under ten times. The J gene is TRBJ2-3, the V gene TRBV12-3 or TRBV12-4; 11 nucleotides line up with TRBD2. J gave up 4 bases and V 5 bases, and 14 bases lay outside the gene matches. This CDR3 is 18 amino acids long. CDR3 DNA sequence: TGTGCCAGCAGTCCGGGAGGTAGCGGGAGGGCCAGGGCAGATACGCAGTATTTT. Translated: CASSPGGSGRARADTQYF.

This clonotype was seen a handful of times. The chain is built from TRBV5-1 and TRBJ2-3; TRBD2 matches at 8 bases. There are 16 residues in the CDR3. Losses at the gene ends were 0 bases for V and 4 bases for J; bases not matched to a gene: 7. The germline CDR1 and CDR2 sequences are SGHRS and YFSETQ. This CDR3 reads CASSLAGGGGPDTQYF. DNA for the CDR3: TGCGCCAGCAGCTTGGCCGGGGGCGGGGGGCCAGATACGCAGTATTTT. Full variable domain (rest looked up from reference TRBV5-1 and TRBJ2-3): KAGVTQTPRYLIKTRGQQVTLSCSPISGHRSVSWYQQTPGQGLQFLFEYFSETQRNKGNFPGRFSGRQFSNSRSEMNVSTLELGDSALYLCASSLAGGGGPDTQYFGPGTRLTVL.

In this sample, this clonotype turned up a few times. The CDR3: CASSPAKGSSGNTIYF. CDR3 nucleotides: TGTGCCAGCTCACCGGCGAAGGGATCATCTGGAAACACCATATATTTT. The rearrangement joins TRBV18 to TRBJ1-3; D call uncertain. V lost 3 bases to trimming and J lost 1 base, with 13 bases between them. This CDR3 contains 16 residues. Germline values: CDR1 KGHSH, CDR2 LQKENI.

This clonotype was observed at least ten times. The rearrangement uses TRBV10-3 and TRBJ2-5; D ambiguous. With 4 bases removed from V and 3 bases from J, the gap between germline ends came to 6 bases. Germline loops: CDR1 ENHRY, CDR2 SYGVKD. This CDR3 region has 12 residues. CDR3 residues: CAISGLEETQYF. The CDR3 DNA reads as TGTGCCATCAGTGGGCTGGAAGAGACCCAGTACTTC.

This clonotype was counted a few times. The chain links TRBV11-2 to TRBJ2-2; D might be TRBD1 or TRBD2, each matching 6 bases. CDR3 size: 15 residues. Germline V gene sequence: CDR1 SGHAT, CDR2 FQNNGV. Trimming removed 2 bases from V and 3 bases from J, with 10 bases in between. CDR3 sequence reads: CASSLPGAYTGELFF. The CDR3 DNA reads as TGTGCCAGCAGCTTACCGGGGGCCTACACCGGGGAGCTGTTTTTT. The whole variable domain, filled in from reference TRBV11-2 and TRBJ2-2, reads EAGVAQSPRYKIIEKRQSVAFWCNPISGHATLYWYQQILGQGPKLLIQFQNNGVVDDSQLPKDRFSAERLKGVDSTLKIQPAKLEDSAVYLCASSLPGAYTGELFFGEGSRLTVL.

This clonotype was observed many times. The V call is TRBV2, the J call TRBJ1-1; D is uncertain. Germline V gives CDR1 SNHLY, CDR2 FYNNEI. V lost 5 bases and J lost 1, with 8 bases in between. The length of the CDR3 is 13 residues. CDR3: CASSRAENTEAFF. CDR3 coding DNA: TGTGCCAGCAGTAGGGCAGAGAACACTGAAGCTTTCTTT.

The chain couples TRBV30 to TRBJ1-1; D call uncertain. The CDR3 is 15 residues long. V lost 4 bases and J lost 5, with 20 bases in between. CDR1 GTSNPN and CDR2 SVGIG come from the germline V gene (reference sequence). CDR3 sequence (DNA): TGTGCCTGGATTGACCGCAATGGCCTGGGTACTGAAGCTTTCTTT. Its translation is CAWIDRNGLGTEAFF.

This clonotype appeared many times. The V and J genes are TRBV7-2 and TRBJ1-5, with D unresolved. Germline CDR1 is SGHTA and CDR2 is FQGNSA. This CDR3 has 14 amino acids. The germline V and J ends were trimmed by 1 base and 1 base, with 5 bases remaining between them. The DNA of the CDR3 is TGTGCCAGCAGCTTAGGCCGCAGCAATCAGCCCCAGCATTTT. It translates to CASSLGRSNQPQHF.

In DNA form, the CDR3 reads TGCGCCAGCAGCTTGGGAGTCGGGACACCTGGGAACTATGGCTACACCTTC. As protein: CASSLGVGTPGNYGYTF. This chain joins TRBV5-1 and TRBJ1-2; D is perhaps TRBD1 (6 bases). CDR3 length equals 17 residues. Germline V CDR1 and CDR2: SGHRS, YFSETQ. V shed 0 bases and J shed 2 bases, with 17 bases lying between them.

The chain carries TRBV21-1 and TRBJ2-2; whether TRBD1, the table's D call, matches the DNA was not checked. TRBV21-1 is a documented pseudogene. The CDR3 covers 15 residues. The CDR3 protein is CASSTAGSVTGELFF. For the CDR3, the DNA is TGTGCCAGCAGCACCGCAGGGTCCGTCACCGGGGAGCTGTTTTTT.

The chain employs TRBV7-2 and TRBJ1-2; 7 bases fit TRBD1. This CDR3 comprises 14 residues. V gave up 5 bases and J gave up 3 bases; unmatched junction bases: 6. Germline V gene data show CDR1 as SGHTA and CDR2 as FQGNSA. The CDR3 region is CASSPQGGYYGYTF. CDR3 bases: TGTGCCAGCAGCCCCCAGGGGGGCTACTATGGCTACACCTTC.

Remarks on this clonotype: The germline gene is not matched at one end of the junction; a read error may be the cause. The CDR3 DNA follows: TGTGCCAGCAGGAGGGGAGCTAGCGGGGAAAGATTT. Its translation is CASRRGASGERF. The rearrangement links TRBV12-3 or TRBV12-4 to TRBJ2-3, with 9 bases identical to TRBD2. The CDR3 has 12 residues.

This clonotype was detected a few times. The chain employs TRBV29-1 and TRBJ2-1; 8 bases fit TRBD2. Germline V CDR1 and CDR2: SQVTM, ANQGSEA. Trimming removed 3 bases from V and 9 bases from J; junction bases left unmatched: 7. The CDR3 is made up of 13 amino acids. DNA of the CDR3: TGCAGCGTTGACTCTTCGGGAGGGGGTGAGCAGTTCTTC. This codes for CSVDSSGGGEQFF.

This clonotype was counted a few times. DNA for the CDR3: TGTGCCAGCAGTCAACAGGGGGGTAGCTATGGCTACACCTTC. This sequence encodes CASSQQGGSYGYTF. The gene calls are TRBV7-2 and TRBJ1-2, with 8 bases aligning to TRBD1. V was pared by 6 bases and J by 4 bases, with 7 bases of the junction left unmatched. CDR3 length equals 14 residues. CDR1 and CDR2 (germline): SGHTA, FQGNSA.

This clonotype was counted a few times. The rearrangement joins TRBV4-2 to TRBJ1-2; unclear D gene. Germline lookup yields CDR1 LGHNA and CDR2 YNFKEQ. The V and J ends lost 1 base and 3 bases respectively, with 12 bases between them. This CDR3 is built from 15 residues. The CDR3 DNA is TGTGCCAGCAGCCAAGGAGCCGGGGTGGACTATGGCTACACCTTC. Encoded protein: CASSQGAGVDYGYTF.

This clonotype appeared a few times. This CDR3 reads CSARGANTPEQFF. In nucleotides, the CDR3 is TGCAGTGCTAGAGGTGCGAACACCCCTGAGCAGTTCTTC. The rearrangement uses TRBV20-1 and TRBJ2-1; D remains ambiguous. Germline V gene sequence: CDR1 DFQATT, CDR2 SNEGSKA (reference sequence). The ends were cut back, 1 base at V and 9 bases at J, with 13 bases in the middle. The CDR3 contains 13 residues.

This clonotype has only a few counts. The chain uses TRBV9 and TRBJ2-7, with a tentative D call TRBD1 (6 bases). The CDR3 runs 15 residues. V was trimmed by 0 bases and J by 2 bases, leaving 12 bases between them. Looked up from germline, CDR1 is SGDLS and CDR2 is YYNGEE. For the CDR3, the DNA is TGTGCCAGCAGCGTAGGATTCGACAGGACCTACGAGCAGTACTTC. This codes for CASSVGFDRTYEQYF.